This TCR beta chain is from a study of blood T cell dynamics during melanoma immunotherapy. Study findings and constraints: It remained unknown if the driving T cell clones were melanoma-specific.

Time point meaning: week 3, after first cycle of checkpoint inhibitor. Samples come from before therapy and from week 3 after the first blockade cycle. Apart from a couple of fast progressors, RECIST 1.1 response was judged 12 weeks post-infusion. No patient had earlier systemic cancer treatment, concurrent immunosuppressants, or another active cancer. The CDR3 contains 15 residues. Germline loops: CDR1 MGHRA, CDR2 YSYEKL. V was shortened by 0 bases and J by 1 base, with 9 bases between the two germline ends. Assay used: immunoSEQ multiplex PCR; TCRdb lists only in-frame clones, some missing. The table shows 10,000 to 13,000 clones, with around 87% occurring only once. This clone was recorded a few times. What it recognizes is unknown.

The chain carries TRBV4-1 and TRBJ1-1; no clear D gene. The receptor was derived from a human donor with melanoma. The sequenced sample was blood, obtained from a patient treated with checkpoint blockade. CDR3 nucleotide sequence: TGCGCCAGCAGCCAAGATCCGGGGAGGAACACTGAAGCTTTCTTT. Amino acids: CASSQDPGRNTEAFF.